This T cell receptor beta chain was identified in a study of CD8+ T cells in alopecia areata. CDR1 is MNHEY and CDR2 is SMNVEV in the germline V gene (reference sequence). CDR3 length equals 12 residues. The ends were cut back, 6 bases at V and 7 bases at J, with 12 bases in the middle. Treatment of the sample: oral pan-JAK inhibitor, 5-10 mg twice daily. RNA extraction and reverse transcription yielded cDNA as sequencing template. Data came from immunoSEQ multiplex PCR; TCRdb stores just in-frame clones and leaves some out. The sample carries under 350,000 clones, nearly 60% recorded once. General study findings and limits: How baseline CD8+ expansion relates to response remains uncertain (there was one nonresponder).

This clone has just one count. What it binds is unknown. This specimen was CD4+ T cells sorted from blood, taken at week 24, from a patient treated with tofacitinib. This sequence was found in a human donor with alopecia areata. The chain combines TRBV27 with TRBJ1-2; TRBD1 is a possible D gene (5 bases). CDR3 residues: CASREGARGYTF. The CDR3 nucleotides are TGTGCCAGCAGGGAAGGGGCCCGTGGCTACACCTTC.